These 5 T cell receptor beta chains were all obtained from the same sample, sequenced in a study of cytomegalovirus exposure and HLA in healthy donors (dated by TCRdb to 2015 to 2018). The library relied on the immunoSEQ multiplex PCR assay. A mixture of 60 forward primers for TCR Vbeta segments and 13 reverse primers for TCR Jbeta segments was used in the multiplex PCR. TCRdb took this table from immuneACCESS and kept in-frame rearrangements with V and J called. Such tables lack part of the clones; where checked against another copy, unresolved V genes explain under half of the gap, and the rest is unexplained. This sample lists over 120,000 clones; about 80% were detected once. Together, the top ten hold around 2.9% of the sample. What was sequenced was PBMCs. All receptors come from a female donor in good health and CMV-seronegative.

The chain recombines TRBV9 with TRBJ2-5; maybe TRBD1 (8 bases). Trimming pared 2 bases from V and 1 base from J, leaving 18 bases between. The germline gives CDR1 SGDLS, CDR2 YYNGEE. The CDR3 is 17 amino acids. The CDR3 bases are TGTGCCAGCAGCGTCCAGACAGGGGAGGGTCTCCAAGAGACCCAGTACTTC. Translation gives CASSVQTGEGLQETQYF.

V gene TRBV6-1 combines with J gene TRBJ1-3; TRBD1 might be the D (5 bases). The CDR3 loop spans 14 amino acids. The ends were cut back, 3 bases at V and 4 bases at J, with 10 bases in the middle. Germline values: CDR1 MNHNS, CDR2 SASEGT. CDR3 in amino acids: CASSDRAAGNTIYF. The DNA for the CDR3 is TGTGCCAGCAGTGACAGGGCGGCGGGAAACACCATATATTTT.

Regarding this clone: Its ends do not fully match the called genes, so a read error is possible. This chain connects TRBV4-3 to TRBJ1-2, with D possibly being TRBD1 (6 bases). CDR1 and CDR2 (germline): LGHNA, YSLEER. This CDR3 has 15 amino acids. Here the CDR3 reads CASSQDRGTNYGYPF. The CDR3 nucleotides are TGCGCCAGCAGCCAAGACAGGGGTACCAACTATGGCTACCCCTTC.

The CDR3 DNA reads as TGTGCCAGCAGTGAAGCGGGGAGACAGGGGAATTCACCCCTCCACTTT. Translated: CASSEAGRQGNSPLHF. The chain is built from TRBV2 and TRBJ1-6, with 8 bases identical to TRBD1. V shed 0 bases and J 7 bases; nucleotides not matched to a gene: 5. CDR1 is SNHLY and CDR2 is FYNNEI in the germline V gene. The CDR3 contains 16 residues.

V gene TRBV9 combines with J gene TRBJ2-1; TRBD2 aligns across 9 bases. The V segment lost 0 bases and the J segment 0 bases; nucleotides outside the gene matches: 4. The CDR3 length is 17 residues. The germline CDR1 and CDR2 sequences are SGDLS and YYNGEE. The CDR3 DNA sequence: TGTGCCAGCAGCGTAGATCTAGCGGGGAGCTCCTACAATGAGCAGTTCTTC. Encoded protein: CASSVDLAGSSYNEQFF. Full variable domain (rest looked up from reference TRBV9 and TRBJ2-1): DSGVTQTPKHLITATGQRVTLRCSPRSGDLSVYWYQQSLDQGLQFLIQYYNGEERAKGNILERFSAQQFPDLHSELNLSSLELGDSALYFCASSVDLAGSSYNEQFFGPGTRLTVL.